Sequencing of this TCR beta chain was carried out in a study of cytomegalovirus exposure and HLA in healthy donors. Study outcomes and limitations: Follow-up analysis seemed to connect common viral pathogens with several of the most significant clusters identified. In a later analysis, donors in an Asian-associated ancestry cluster reportedly had fewer N-insertions in productive TCRs than the cohort mean.

Of note for this clone: The antigen remains unidentified.

The germline V gene encodes CDR1 SGHAT and CDR2 FQNNGV. The CDR3 totals 17 residues. V was pared by 1 base and J by 4 bases, with 17 bases between. Amplification used 60 Vbeta primers and 13 Jbeta primers. Clones were sequenced by immunoSEQ multiplex PCR, and TCRdb holds only the in-frame ones, with some missing. This sample yields about 150,000 clones, of which around 75% are seen a single time; 7% belongs to the top ten. This sequence was found in a young man in good health and CMV-seronegative. The sample consisted of PBMCs. The chain has TRBV11-2 and TRBJ2-4, with D maybe TRBD1 (7 bases). CDR3 in DNA: TGTGCCAGCAGCTTAGGATTGGTGGCAGGGGGGAAAAACATTCAGTACTTC. Translation gives CASSLGLVAGGKNIQYF.